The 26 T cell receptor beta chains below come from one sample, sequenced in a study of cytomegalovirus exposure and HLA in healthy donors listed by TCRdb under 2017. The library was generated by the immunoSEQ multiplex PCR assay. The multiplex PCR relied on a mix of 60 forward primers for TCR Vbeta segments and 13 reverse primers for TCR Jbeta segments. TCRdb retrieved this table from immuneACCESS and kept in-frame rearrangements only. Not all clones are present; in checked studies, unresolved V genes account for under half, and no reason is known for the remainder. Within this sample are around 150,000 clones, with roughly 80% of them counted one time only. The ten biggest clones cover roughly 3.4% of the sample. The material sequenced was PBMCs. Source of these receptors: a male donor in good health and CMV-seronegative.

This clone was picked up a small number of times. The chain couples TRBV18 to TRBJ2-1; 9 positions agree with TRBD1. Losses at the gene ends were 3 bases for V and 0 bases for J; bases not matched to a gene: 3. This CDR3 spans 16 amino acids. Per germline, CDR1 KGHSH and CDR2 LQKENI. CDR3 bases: TGTGCCAGCTCACCTAGGGGACAGGGCTCCTACAATGAGCAGTTCTTC. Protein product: CASSPRGQGSYNEQFF.

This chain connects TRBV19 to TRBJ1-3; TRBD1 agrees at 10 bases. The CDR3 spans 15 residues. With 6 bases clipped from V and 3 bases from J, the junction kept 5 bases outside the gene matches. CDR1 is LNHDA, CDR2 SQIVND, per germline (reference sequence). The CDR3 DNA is TGTGCCAGTAGCCTGGGACAGGGGTTTGGAAACACCATATATTTT. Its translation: CASSLGQGFGNTIYF.

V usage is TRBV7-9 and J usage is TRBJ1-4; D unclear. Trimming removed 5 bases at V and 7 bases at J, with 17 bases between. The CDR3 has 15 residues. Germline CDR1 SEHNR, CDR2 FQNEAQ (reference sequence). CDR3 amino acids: CASSIRRPGIEKLFF. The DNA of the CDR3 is TGTGCCAGCAGCATCCGACGGCCGGGTATTGAAAAACTGTTTTTT.

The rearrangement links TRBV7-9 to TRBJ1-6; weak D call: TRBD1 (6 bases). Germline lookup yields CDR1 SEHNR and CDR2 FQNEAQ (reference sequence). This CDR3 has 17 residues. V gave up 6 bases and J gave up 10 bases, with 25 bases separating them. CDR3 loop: CASRITSPTGGGSPLHF. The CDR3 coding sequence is TGTGCCAGCAGAATAACCTCCCCGACGGGGGGCGGGTCACCCCTCCACTTT.

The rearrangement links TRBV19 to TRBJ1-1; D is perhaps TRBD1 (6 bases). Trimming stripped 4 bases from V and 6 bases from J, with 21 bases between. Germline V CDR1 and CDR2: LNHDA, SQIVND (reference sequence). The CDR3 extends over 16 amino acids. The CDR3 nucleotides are TGTGCCAGTAGTACGGACCAGGGAAAGGGGGTGCCTGAAGCTTTCTTT. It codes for CASSTDQGKGVPEAFF.

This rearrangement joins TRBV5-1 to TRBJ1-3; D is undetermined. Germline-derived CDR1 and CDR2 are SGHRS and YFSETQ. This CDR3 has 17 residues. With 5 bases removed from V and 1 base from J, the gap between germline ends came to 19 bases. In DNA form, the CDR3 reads TGCGCCAGCAGACAACTGGTAGCCGGTGTGTCTGGAAACACCATATATTTT. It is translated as CASRQLVAGVSGNTIYF. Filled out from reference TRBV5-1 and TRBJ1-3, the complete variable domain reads KAGVTQTPRYLIKTRGQQVTLSCSPISGHRSVSWYQQTPGQGLQFLFEYFSETQRNKGNFPGRFSGRQFSNSRSEMNVSTLELGDSALYLCASRQLVAGVSGNTIYFGEGSWLTVV.

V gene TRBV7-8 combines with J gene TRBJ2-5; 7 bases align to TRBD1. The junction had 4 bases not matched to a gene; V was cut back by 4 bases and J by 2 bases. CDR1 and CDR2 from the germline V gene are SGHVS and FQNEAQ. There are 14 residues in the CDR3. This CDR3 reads CASSSRGQQETQYF. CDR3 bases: TGTGCCAGCAGCTCGAGGGGACAGCAAGAGACCCAGTACTTC.

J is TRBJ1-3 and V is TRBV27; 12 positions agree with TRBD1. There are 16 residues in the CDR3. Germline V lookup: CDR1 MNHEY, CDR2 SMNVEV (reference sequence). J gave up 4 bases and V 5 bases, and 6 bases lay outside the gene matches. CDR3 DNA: TGTGCCAGCAGTCCGGGACAGGGGGCGAAAGGAAACACCATATATTTT. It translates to CASSPGQGAKGNTIYF.

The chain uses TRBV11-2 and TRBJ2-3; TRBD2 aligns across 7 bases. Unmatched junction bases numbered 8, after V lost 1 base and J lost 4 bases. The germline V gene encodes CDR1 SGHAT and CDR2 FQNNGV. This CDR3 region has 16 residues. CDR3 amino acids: CASSLVPSGMSDTQYF. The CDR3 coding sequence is TGTGCCAGCAGCTTAGTGCCCAGCGGGATGTCAGATACGCAGTATTTT.

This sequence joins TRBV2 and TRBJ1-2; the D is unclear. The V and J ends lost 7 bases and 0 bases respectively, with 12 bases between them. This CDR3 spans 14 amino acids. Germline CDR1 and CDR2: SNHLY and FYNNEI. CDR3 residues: CASTGTLANYGYTF. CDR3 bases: TGTGCCAGCACGGGTACGCTCGCTAACTATGGCTACACCTTC. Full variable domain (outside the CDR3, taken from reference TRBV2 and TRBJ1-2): EPEVTQTPSHQVTQMGQEVILRCVPISNHLYFYWYRQILGQKVEFLVSFYNNEISEKSEIFDDQFSVERPDGSNFTLKIRSTKLEDSAMYFCASTGTLANYGYTFGSGTRLTVV.

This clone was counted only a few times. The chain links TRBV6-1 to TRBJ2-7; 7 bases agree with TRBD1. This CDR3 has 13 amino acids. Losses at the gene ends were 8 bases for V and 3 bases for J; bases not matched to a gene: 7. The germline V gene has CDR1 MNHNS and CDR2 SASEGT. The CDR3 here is CASSGTENYEQYF. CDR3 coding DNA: TGTGCCAGCTCCGGGACAGAAAACTACGAGCAGTACTTC.

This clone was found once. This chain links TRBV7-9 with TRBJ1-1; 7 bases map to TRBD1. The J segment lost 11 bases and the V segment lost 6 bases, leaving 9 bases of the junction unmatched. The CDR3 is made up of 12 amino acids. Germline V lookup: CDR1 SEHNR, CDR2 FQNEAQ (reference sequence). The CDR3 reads CASSADRVGAFF. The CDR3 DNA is TGTGCCAGCAGTGCCGACAGGGTGGGCGCTTTCTTT.

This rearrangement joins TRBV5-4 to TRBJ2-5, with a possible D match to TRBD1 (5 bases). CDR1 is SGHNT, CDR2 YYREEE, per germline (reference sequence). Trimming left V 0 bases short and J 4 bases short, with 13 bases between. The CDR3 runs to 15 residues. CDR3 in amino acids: CASSLAWQGGETQYF. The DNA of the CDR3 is TGTGCCAGCAGCTTGGCCTGGCAGGGCGGAGAGACCCAGTACTTC.

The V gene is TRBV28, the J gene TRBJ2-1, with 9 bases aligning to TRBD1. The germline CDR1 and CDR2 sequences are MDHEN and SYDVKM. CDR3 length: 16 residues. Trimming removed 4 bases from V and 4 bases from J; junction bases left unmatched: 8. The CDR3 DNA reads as TGTGCCAGCAGTTCCCGGGGGACAGGGCAATACAATGAGCAGTTCTTC. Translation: CASSSRGTGQYNEQFF.

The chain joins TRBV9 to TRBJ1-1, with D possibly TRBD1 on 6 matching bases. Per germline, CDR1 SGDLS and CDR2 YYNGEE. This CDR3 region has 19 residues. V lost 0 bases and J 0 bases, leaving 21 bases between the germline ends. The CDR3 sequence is CASSVVSGRGGGLNTEAFF. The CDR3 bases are TGTGCCAGCAGCGTAGTTTCGGGCCGAGGGGGGGGTCTGAACACTGAAGCTTTCTTT.

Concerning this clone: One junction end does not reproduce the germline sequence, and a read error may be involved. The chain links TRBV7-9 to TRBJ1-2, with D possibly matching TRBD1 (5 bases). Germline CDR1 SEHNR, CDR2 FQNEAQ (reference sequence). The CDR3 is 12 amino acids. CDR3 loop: CSSSFRADGYTF. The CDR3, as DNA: TGTTCCAGCAGCTTCAGGGCCGATGGCTACACCTTC.

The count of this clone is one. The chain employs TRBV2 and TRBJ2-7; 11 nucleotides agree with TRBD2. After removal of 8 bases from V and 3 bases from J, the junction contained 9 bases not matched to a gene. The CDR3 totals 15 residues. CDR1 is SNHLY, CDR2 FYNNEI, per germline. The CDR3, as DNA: TGTGCCAGCGGCGAACTGGGACTAGCGGACTACGAGCAGTACTTC. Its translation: CASGELGLADYEQYF.

CDR3 DNA: TGTGCCAGCAGCGCGCAAGGACAGGGGGCTAAGGACGGGGAGCTGTTTTTT. This encodes CASSAQGQGAKDGELFF. V and J are TRBV9 and TRBJ2-2; 11 bases are shared with TRBD1. This CDR3 has 17 residues. Losses at the gene ends were 3 bases for V and 7 bases for J; bases not matched to a gene: 11. Germline assignment: CDR1 SGDLS and CDR2 YYNGEE.

The CDR3: CARPRSPSPLHF. CDR3 DNA sequence: TGTGCCCGCCCGCGGAGTCCCTCACCCCTCCACTTT. The rearrangement joins TRBV19 to TRBJ1-6; D remains ambiguous. The V gene lost 11 bases and the J gene lost 10 bases, with 15 bases spanning the gap. The CDR3 totals 12 residues. Germline V gene data show CDR1 as LNHDA and CDR2 as SQIVND (reference sequence).

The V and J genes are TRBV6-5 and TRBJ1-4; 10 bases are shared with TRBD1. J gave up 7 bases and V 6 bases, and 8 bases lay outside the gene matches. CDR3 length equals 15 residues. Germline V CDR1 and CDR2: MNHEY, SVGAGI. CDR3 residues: CASSLDRGRGEKLFF. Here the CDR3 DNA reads TGTGCCAGCAGCCTAGACAGGGGGCGCGGTGAAAAACTGTTTTTT.

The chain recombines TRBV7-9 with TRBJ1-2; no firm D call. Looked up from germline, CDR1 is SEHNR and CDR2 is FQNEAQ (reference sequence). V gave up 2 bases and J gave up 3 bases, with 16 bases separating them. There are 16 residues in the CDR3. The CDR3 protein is CASSLSGSLSDYGYTF. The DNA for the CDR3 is TGTGCCAGCAGCTTATCCGGGTCTCTTTCTGACTATGGCTACACCTTC.

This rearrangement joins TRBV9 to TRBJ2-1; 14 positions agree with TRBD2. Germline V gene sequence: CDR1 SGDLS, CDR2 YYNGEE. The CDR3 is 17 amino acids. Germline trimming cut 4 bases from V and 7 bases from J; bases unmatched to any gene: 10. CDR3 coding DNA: TGTGCCAGCAGCACCCGAGGCGGGACTAGCGGGAGTAATGAGCAGTTCTTC. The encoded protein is CASSTRGGTSGSNEQFF. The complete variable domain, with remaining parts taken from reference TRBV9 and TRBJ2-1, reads DSGVTQTPKHLITATGQRVTLRCSPRSGDLSVYWYQQSLDQGLQFLIQYYNGEERAKGNILERFSAQQFPDLHSELNLSSLELGDSALYFCASSTRGGTSGSNEQFFGPGTRLTVL.

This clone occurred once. The CDR3 protein is CASSLWGVTEAFF. CDR3 DNA: TGTGCCAGCAGCTTGTGGGGGGTGACTGAAGCTTTCTTT. The rearrangement links TRBV5-4 to TRBJ1-1, with D perhaps TRBD1 (5 bases). Trimming removed 1 base from V and 5 bases from J, with 9 bases in between. The CDR3 length is 13 residues. The germline V gene encodes CDR1 SGHNT and CDR2 YYREEE (reference sequence).

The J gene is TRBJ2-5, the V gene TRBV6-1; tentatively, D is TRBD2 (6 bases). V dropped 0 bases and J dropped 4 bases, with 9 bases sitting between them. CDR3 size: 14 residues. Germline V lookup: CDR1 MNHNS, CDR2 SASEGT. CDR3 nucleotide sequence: TGTGCCAGCAGTGAAGCGGGGACTGGAGAGACCCAGTACTTC. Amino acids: CASSEAGTGETQYF.

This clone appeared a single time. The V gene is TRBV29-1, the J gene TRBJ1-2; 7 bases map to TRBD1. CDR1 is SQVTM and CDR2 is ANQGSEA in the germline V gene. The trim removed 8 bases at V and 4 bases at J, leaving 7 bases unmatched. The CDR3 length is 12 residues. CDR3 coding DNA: TGCAGCTACTCAGGGGGAGGCTATGGCTACACCTTC. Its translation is CSYSGGGYGYTF.

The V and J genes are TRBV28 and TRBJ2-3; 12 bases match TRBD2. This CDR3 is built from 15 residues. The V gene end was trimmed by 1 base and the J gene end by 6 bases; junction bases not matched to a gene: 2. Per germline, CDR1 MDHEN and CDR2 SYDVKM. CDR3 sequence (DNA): TGTGCCAGCAGTTTATCGGGACTAGCGGGCGATACGCAGTATTTT. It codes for CASSLSGLAGDTQYF.